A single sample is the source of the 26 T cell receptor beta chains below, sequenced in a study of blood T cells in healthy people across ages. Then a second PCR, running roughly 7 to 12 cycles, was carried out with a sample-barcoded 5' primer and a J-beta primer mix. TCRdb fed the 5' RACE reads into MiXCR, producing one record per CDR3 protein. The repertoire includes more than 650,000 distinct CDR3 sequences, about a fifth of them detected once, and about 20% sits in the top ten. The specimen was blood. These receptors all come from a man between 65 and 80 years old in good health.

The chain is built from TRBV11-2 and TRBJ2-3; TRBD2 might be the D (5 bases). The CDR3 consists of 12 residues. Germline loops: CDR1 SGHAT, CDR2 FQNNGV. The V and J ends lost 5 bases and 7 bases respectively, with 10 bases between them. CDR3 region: CASSRTDNTQYF. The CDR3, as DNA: TGTGCCAGCAGCCGGACTGATAATACGCAGTATTTT.

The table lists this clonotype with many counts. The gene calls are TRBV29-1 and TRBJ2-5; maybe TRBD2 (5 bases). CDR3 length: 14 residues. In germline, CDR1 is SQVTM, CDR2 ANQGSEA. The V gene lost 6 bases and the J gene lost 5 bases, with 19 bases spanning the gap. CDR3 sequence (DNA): TGCAGCGTCATATCTTCCGGGGTTTCTGAGACCCAGTACTTC. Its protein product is CSVISSGVSETQYF.

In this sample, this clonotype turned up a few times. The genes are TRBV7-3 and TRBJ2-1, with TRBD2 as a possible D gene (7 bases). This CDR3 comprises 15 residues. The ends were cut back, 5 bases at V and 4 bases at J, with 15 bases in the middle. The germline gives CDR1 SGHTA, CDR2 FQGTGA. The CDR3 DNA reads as TGTGCCAGCAGCGGGGGGGCGGGCATATACAATGAGCAGTTCTTC. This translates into CASSGGAGIYNEQFF.

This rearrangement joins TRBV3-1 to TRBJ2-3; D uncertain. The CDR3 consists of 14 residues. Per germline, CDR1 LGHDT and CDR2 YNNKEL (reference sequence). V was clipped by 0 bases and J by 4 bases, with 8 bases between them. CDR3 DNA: TGTGCCAGCAGCCAAGAGTCGAGGTCAGATACGCAGTATTTT. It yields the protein CASSQESRSDTQYF.

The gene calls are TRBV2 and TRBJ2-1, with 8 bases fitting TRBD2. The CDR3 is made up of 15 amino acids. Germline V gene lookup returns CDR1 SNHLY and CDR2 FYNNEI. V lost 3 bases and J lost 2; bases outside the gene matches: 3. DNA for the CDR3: TGTGCCAGCAGTGATCAACTAGCGGCCTACAATGAGCAGTTCTTC. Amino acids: CASSDQLAAYNEQFF.

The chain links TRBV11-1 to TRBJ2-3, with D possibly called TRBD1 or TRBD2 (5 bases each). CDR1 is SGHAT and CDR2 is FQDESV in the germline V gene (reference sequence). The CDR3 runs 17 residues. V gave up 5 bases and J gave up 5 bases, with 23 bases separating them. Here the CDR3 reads CASSPRGALSYRDTQYF. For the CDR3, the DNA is TGTGCCAGCAGCCCACGAGGGGCTTTAAGCTATAGAGATACGCAGTATTTT.

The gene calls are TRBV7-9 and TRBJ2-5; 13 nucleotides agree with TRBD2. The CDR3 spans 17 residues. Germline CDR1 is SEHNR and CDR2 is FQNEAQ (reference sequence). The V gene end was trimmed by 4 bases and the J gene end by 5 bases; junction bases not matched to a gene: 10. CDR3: CASSSRGLAGPRETQYF. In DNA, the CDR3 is TGTGCCAGCAGCTCGCGGGGACTAGCGGGGCCCCGGGAGACCCAGTACTTC.

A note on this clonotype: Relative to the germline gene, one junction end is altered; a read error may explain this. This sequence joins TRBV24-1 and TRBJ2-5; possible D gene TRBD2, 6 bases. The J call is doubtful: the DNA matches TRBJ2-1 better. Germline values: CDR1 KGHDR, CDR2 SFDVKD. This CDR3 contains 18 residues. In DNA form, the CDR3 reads TGTGCCATCAGTCTGGCCGGCCCCCGGGAGCCTTTTGGCTATGAGCAGTTCTTC. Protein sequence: CAISLAGPREPFGYEQFF.

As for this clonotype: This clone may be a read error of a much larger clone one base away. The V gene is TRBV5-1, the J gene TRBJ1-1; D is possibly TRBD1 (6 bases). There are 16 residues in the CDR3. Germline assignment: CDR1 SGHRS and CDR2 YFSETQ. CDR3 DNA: TGCGCCTGCAGCTCTATTTTGGGGGGCGAGAACACTGAAGCTTTCTTT. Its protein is CACSSILGGENTEAFF. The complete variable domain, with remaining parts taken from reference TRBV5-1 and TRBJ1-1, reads KAGVTQTPRYLIKTRGQQVTLSCSPISGHRSVSWYQQTPGQGLQFLFEYFSETQRNKGNFPGRFSGRQFSNSRSEMNVSTLELGDSALYLCACSSILGGENTEAFFGQGTRLTVV.

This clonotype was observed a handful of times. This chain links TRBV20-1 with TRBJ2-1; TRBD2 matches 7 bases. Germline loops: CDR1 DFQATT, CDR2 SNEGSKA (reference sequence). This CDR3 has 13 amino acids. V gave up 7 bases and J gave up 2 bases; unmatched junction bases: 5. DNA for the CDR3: TGCAGTGTCCCGACTAGCCCCTACAATGAGCAGTTCTTC. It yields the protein CSVPTSPYNEQFF.

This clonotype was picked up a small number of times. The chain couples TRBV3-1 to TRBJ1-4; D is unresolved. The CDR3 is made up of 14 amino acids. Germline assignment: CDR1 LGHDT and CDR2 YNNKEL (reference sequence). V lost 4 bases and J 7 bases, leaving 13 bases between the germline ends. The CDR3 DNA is TGTGCCAGCAGCCCGGACCCGGGTGGTGAAAAACTGTTTTTT. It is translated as CASSPDPGGEKLFF.

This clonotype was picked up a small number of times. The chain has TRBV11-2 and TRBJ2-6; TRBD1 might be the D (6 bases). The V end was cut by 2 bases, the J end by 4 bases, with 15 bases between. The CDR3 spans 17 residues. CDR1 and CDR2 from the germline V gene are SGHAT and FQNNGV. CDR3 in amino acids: CASSLSSQGSGANVLTF. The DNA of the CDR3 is TGTGCCAGCAGCTTAAGCTCACAGGGCTCGGGGGCCAACGTCCTGACTTTC.

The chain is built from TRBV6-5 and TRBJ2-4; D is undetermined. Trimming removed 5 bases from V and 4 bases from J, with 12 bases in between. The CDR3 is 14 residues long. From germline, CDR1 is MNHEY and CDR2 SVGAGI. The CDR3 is CASSRVFSKNIQYF. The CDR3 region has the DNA TGTGCCAGCAGTAGAGTGTTCTCTAAAAACATTCAGTACTTC.

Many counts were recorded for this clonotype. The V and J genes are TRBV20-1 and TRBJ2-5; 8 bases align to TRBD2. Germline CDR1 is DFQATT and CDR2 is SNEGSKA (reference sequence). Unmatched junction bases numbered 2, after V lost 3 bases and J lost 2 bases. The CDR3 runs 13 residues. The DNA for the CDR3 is TGCAGTGCTAGGGCGGGGGGACAAGAGACCCAGTACTTC. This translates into CSARAGGQETQYF.

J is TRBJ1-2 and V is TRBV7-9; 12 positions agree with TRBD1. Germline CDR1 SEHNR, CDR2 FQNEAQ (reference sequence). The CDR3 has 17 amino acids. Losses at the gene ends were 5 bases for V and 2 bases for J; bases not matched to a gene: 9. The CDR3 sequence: CASSPWDRGRENYGYTF. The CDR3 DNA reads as TGTGCCAGCAGCCCTTGGGACAGGGGGCGAGAGAACTATGGCTACACCTTC. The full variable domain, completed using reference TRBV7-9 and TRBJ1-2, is DTGVSQNPRHKITKRGQNVTFRCDPISEHNRLYWYRQTLGQGPEFLTYFQNEAQLEKSRLLSDRFSAERPKGSFSTLEIQRTEQGDSAMYLCASSPWDRGRENYGYTFGSGTRLTVV.

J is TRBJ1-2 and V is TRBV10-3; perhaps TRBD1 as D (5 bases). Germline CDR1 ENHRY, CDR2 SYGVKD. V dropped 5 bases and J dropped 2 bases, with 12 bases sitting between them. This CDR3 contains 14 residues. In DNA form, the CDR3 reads TGTGCCATCAGTACAGGATCGGCGAACTATGGCTACACCTTC. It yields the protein CAISTGSANYGYTF.

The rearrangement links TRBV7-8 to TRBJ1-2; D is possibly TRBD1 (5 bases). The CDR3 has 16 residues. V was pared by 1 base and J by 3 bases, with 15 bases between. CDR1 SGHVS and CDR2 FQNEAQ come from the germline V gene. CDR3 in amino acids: CASSLVAGLNYYGYTF. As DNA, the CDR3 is TGTGCCAGCAGCTTAGTTGCAGGGCTGAATTACTATGGCTACACCTTC.

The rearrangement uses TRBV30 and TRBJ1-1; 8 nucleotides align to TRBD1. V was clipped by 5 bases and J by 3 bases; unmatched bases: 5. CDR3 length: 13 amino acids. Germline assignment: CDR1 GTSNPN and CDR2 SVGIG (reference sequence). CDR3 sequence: CAWALQGDTEAFF. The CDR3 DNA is TGTGCCTGGGCCCTACAGGGGGACACTGAAGCTTTCTTT.

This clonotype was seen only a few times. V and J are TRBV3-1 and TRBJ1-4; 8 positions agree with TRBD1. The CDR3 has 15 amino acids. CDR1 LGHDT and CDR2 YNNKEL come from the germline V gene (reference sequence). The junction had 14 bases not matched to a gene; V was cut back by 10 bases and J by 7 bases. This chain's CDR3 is CATGQGGIFGEKLFF. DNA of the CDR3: TGTGCCACCGGACAGGGAGGCATTTTCGGTGAAAAACTGTTTTTT.

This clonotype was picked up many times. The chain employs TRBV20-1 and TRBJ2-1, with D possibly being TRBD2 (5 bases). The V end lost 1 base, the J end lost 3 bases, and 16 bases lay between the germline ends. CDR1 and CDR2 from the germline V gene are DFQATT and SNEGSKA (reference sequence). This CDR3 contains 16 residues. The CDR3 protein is CSARGPGLLRYNEQFF. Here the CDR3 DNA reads TGCAGTGCTAGAGGCCCTGGACTTCTTCGCTACAATGAGCAGTTCTTC.

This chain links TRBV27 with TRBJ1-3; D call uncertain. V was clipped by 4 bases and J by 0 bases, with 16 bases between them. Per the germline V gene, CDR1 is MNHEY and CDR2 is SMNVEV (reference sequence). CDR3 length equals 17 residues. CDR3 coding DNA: TGTGCCAGCAGTTCCCGGGCAATTGGACCCTCTGGAAACACCATATATTTT. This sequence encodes CASSSRAIGPSGNTIYF.

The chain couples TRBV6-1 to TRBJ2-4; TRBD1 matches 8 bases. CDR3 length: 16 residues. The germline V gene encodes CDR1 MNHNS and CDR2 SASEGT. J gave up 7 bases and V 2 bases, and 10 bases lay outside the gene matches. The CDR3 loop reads CASSESWQGAMNIQYF. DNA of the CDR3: TGTGCCAGCAGTGAATCATGGCAGGGGGCGATGAACATTCAGTACTTC.

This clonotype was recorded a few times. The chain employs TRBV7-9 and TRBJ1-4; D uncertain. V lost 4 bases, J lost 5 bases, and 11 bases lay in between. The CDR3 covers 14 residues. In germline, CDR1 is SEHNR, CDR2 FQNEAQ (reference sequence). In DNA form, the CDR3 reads TGTGCCAGCAGCTACCGGGCCCAAAATGAAAAACTGTTTTTT. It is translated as CASSYRAQNEKLFF.

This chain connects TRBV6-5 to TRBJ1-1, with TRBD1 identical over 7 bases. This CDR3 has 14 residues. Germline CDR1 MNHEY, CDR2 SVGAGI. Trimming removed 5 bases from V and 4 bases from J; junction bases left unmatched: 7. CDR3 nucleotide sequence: TGTGCCAGCAGTCAACAGGGGTGGGTCACTGAAGCTTTCTTT. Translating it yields CASSQQGWVTEAFF.

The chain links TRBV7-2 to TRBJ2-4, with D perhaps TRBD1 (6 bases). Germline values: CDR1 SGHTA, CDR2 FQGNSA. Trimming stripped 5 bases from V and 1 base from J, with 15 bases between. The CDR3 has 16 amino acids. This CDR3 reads CASSVTGPHAKNIQYF. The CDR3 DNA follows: TGTGCCAGCAGCGTAACAGGGCCTCACGCCAAAAACATTCAGTACTTC.

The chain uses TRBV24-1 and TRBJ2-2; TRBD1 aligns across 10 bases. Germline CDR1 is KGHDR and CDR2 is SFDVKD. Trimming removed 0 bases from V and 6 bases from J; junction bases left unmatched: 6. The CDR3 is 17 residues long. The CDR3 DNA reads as TGTGCCACCAGTGATTTGCTGGGACAGGGGTCTGCCGGGGAGCTGTTTTTT. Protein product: CATSDLLGQGSAGELFF.